Following are 22 T cell receptor beta chains from one sample sequenced in a study of blood T cell repertoires in COVID-19. This table comes from immunoSEQ multiplex PCR, and its TCRdb copy is limited to in-frame clones, with some not included. The table includes 73,000 or so clones, 65% to 90% detected once. Sample: peripheral blood. The receptor source for this set is a woman in her sixties or seventies with acute or convalescent COVID-19.

The J gene is TRBJ1-6, the V gene TRBV11-2; D uncertain. The V end lost 1 base, the J end lost 8 bases, and 15 bases lay between the germline ends. Germline loops: CDR1 SGHAT, CDR2 FQNNGV. The CDR3 has 16 amino acids. The CDR3 here is CASSLALTMVHSPLHF. DNA for the CDR3: TGTGCCAGCAGCTTAGCGTTGACAATGGTGCATTCACCCCTCCACTTT.

This clone was observed once. The chain carries TRBV6-5 and TRBJ2-6; the match to TRBD2 covers 7 bases. This CDR3 spans 16 amino acids. Germline trimming cut 4 bases from V and 0 bases from J; bases unmatched to any gene: 3. Germline values: CDR1 MNHEY, CDR2 SVGAGI. For the CDR3, the DNA is TGTGCCAGCAGTTTTGGCGGGGGCTCTGGGGCCAACGTCCTGACTTTC. Translation: CASSFGGGSGANVLTF.

The CDR3 is CASRSDYNSPLHF. The CDR3 coding sequence is TGTGCCAGCAGATCAGACTATAATTCACCCCTCCACTTT. The chain employs TRBV7-9 and TRBJ1-6, with D uncertain. The CDR3 sequence is 13 residues long. Trimming removed 6 bases at V and 3 bases at J, with 6 bases between. Germline-derived CDR1 and CDR2 are SEHNR and FQNEAQ (reference sequence).

V and J are TRBV7-2 and TRBJ1-4; a weak D match, TRBD1 (6 bases). Germline V gene sequence: CDR1 SGHTA, CDR2 FQGNSA. The CDR3 is 14 amino acids. V was shortened by 6 bases and J by 7 bases, with 15 bases between the two germline ends. CDR3 protein: CASSVAGASEKLFF. CDR3 DNA: TGTGCCAGCAGTGTGGCAGGGGCGAGTGAAAAACTGTTTTTT.

The chain uses TRBV10-3 and TRBJ1-2; unclear D gene. CDR3 size: 13 residues. Germline assignment: CDR1 ENHRY and CDR2 SYGVKD. V was pared by 6 bases and J by 2 bases, with 10 bases between. Here the CDR3 reads CAISHSRNYGYTF. CDR3 in DNA: TGTGCCATCAGCCATTCTAGGAACTATGGCTACACCTTC.

The J gene is TRBJ1-4, the V gene TRBV5-1; 10 bases align to TRBD1. This CDR3 has 17 amino acids. CDR1 SGHRS and CDR2 YFSETQ come from the germline V gene. With V trimmed by 4 bases and J by 0 bases, 6 bases remained unmatched. As DNA, the CDR3 is TGCGCCAGCAGCCCAGGGACAGGGGTTGCAACTAATGAAAAACTGTTTTTT. This encodes CASSPGTGVATNEKLFF.

In nucleotides, the CDR3 is TGTGCCAGCAGTCTAATTAGCGGGGGGAAAGATACGCAGTATTTT. Its protein is CASSLISGGKDTQYF. V is TRBV6-5 and J is TRBJ2-3; TRBD2 agrees at 10 bases. The CDR3 is made up of 15 amino acids. Germline assignment: CDR1 MNHEY and CDR2 SVGAGI. V lost 5 bases to trimming and J lost 5 bases; unmatched junction nucleotides: 7.

The V call is TRBV2, the J call TRBJ2-2; D perhaps matches TRBD2 (6 bases). The CDR3 totals 14 residues. The germline V gene encodes CDR1 SNHLY and CDR2 FYNNEI. Deletions cut 8 bases from V and 2 bases from J, with 12 bases between. DNA for the CDR3: TGTGCCAGCGGGTACGGGGGAAACACCGGGGAGCTGTTTTTT. Translated: CASGYGGNTGELFF. The whole variable domain, remainder taken from reference TRBV2 and TRBJ2-2, is EPEVTQTPSHQVTQMGQEVILRCVPISNHLYFYWYRQILGQKVEFLVSFYNNEISEKSEIFDDQFSVERPDGSNFTLKIRSTKLEDSAMYFCASGYGGNTGELFFGEGSRLTVL.

This clone has only a few counts. The rearrangement links TRBV10-1 to TRBJ2-1, with D uncertain. Trimming stripped 3 bases from V and 7 bases from J, with 7 bases between. This CDR3 contains 12 residues. Germline values: CDR1 WNHNN, CDR2 SYGVQD (reference sequence). The CDR3 protein is CASSEQRNEQFF. CDR3 DNA: TGCGCCAGCAGTGAACAGAGAAATGAGCAGTTCTTC.

The J gene is TRBJ1-1, the V gene TRBV7-9, with a weak D call TRBD1 (5 bases). The V end lost 1 base, the J end lost 0 bases, and 12 bases lay between the germline ends. Germline CDR1 is SEHNR and CDR2 is FQNEAQ (reference sequence). The CDR3 totals 16 residues. This CDR3 reads CASSLVGAQMNTEAFF. The CDR3, as DNA: TGTGCCAGCAGCTTAGTTGGGGCACAGATGAACACTGAAGCTTTCTTT.

The chain carries TRBV10-3 and TRBJ2-1; 9 bases agree with TRBD1. The germline gives CDR1 ENHRY, CDR2 SYGVKD. J was trimmed by 6 bases and V by 5 bases; bases with no gene match: 5. The CDR3 is 14 residues long. CDR3 sequence reads: CAISPGQGGNEQFF. The CDR3 DNA reads as TGTGCCATCAGTCCGGGACAGGGTGGCAATGAGCAGTTCTTC.

This chain uses TRBV10-3 with TRBJ2-5; D uncertain. The V gene lost 0 bases and the J gene lost 2 bases, with 13 bases spanning the gap. Per germline, CDR1 ENHRY and CDR2 SYGVKD. The CDR3 is made up of 16 amino acids. CDR3 bases: TGTGCCATCAGTGAGTCAGCAGGAATTCTTCAAGAGACCCAGTACTTC. Translated: CAISESAGILQETQYF.

This chain links TRBV19 with TRBJ1-5; D is possibly TRBD1 (6 bases). The germline V gene encodes CDR1 LNHDA and CDR2 SQIVND (reference sequence). This CDR3 has 16 residues. The V gene lost 5 bases and the J gene lost 0 bases, with 14 bases spanning the gap. CDR3 sequence reads: CASSPRGGYSNQPQHF. In nucleotides, the CDR3 is TGTGCCAGTAGTCCCCGTGGGGGCTATAGCAATCAGCCCCAGCATTTT.

This chain links TRBV5-4 with TRBJ2-3; TRBD1 aligns across 11 bases. Per the germline V gene, CDR1 is SGHNT and CDR2 is YYREEE (reference sequence). The CDR3 contains 16 residues. J lost 4 bases, V lost 1 base, and 5 bases had no gene match. The CDR3 bases are TGTGCCAGCAGCTTGAAACGGGACAGGGGGGCAGATACGCAGTATTTT. Protein sequence: CASSLKRDRGADTQYF.

The rearrangement links TRBV10-2 to TRBJ2-1, with TRBD2 matching 11 bases. The V and J ends lost 1 base and 4 bases, in that order; junction bases with no gene match: 3. CDR1 and CDR2 (germline): WSHSY, SAAADI. The CDR3 runs to 16 residues. The CDR3 region is CASSEWGTSGYNEQFF. In DNA form, the CDR3 reads TGCGCCAGCAGTGAGTGGGGGACTAGCGGTTACAATGAGCAGTTCTTC.

The genes are TRBV5-6 and TRBJ1-1; 7 nucleotides agree with TRBD1. Germline CDR1 SGHDT, CDR2 YYEEEE. This CDR3 contains 12 residues. V shed 2 bases, J shed 11 bases, and the junction held 6 bases outside the gene matches. For the CDR3, the DNA is TGTGCCAGCAGCTTTTCGGGACAGCTTGCTTTCTTT. Translating gives CASSFSGQLAFF.

As concerns this clone: Possible read error: a much larger clone is one base away. Other DNA sequences in the same sample also yield this CDR3. The chain links TRBV5-1 to TRBJ1-2; TRBD1 matches 11 bases. Germline V gives CDR1 SGHRS, CDR2 YFSETQ. V dropped 0 bases and J dropped 7; count of bases not matched to a gene: 5. This CDR3 comprises 15 residues. The CDR3 spells CASSLDGQGARGYTF. The DNA for the CDR3 is TGCGCCAGCAGCTTGGATGGACAGGGGGCTCGTGGCTACACCTTC.

The rearrangement uses TRBV6-5 and TRBJ2-4; D perhaps matches TRBD1 (6 bases). Trimming left V 6 bases short and J 6 bases short, with 15 bases between. CDR1 is MNHEY, CDR2 SVGAGI, per germline. There are 14 residues in the CDR3. The CDR3 sequence: CASRPGVSGNIQYF. For the CDR3, the DNA is TGTGCCAGCAGACCAGGGGTATCGGGAAACATTCAGTACTTC.

The chain is built from TRBV30 and TRBJ2-2; the match to TRBD1 covers 8 bases. The trim removed 0 bases at V and 2 bases at J, leaving 2 bases unmatched. CDR1 and CDR2 from the germline V gene are GTSNPN and SVGIG (reference sequence). This CDR3 has 15 amino acids. CDR3 in DNA: TGTGCCTGGAGTGTCGACAGGGGTAACACCGGGGAGCTGTTTTTT. Translating it yields CAWSVDRGNTGELFF.

This chain connects TRBV6-6 to TRBJ2-5; tentatively, D is TRBD2 (7 bases). V shed 6 bases and J shed 5 bases, with 16 bases lying between them. Germline V gene sequence: CDR1 MNHNY, CDR2 SVGAGI (reference sequence). This CDR3 has 14 residues. The CDR3 nucleotides are TGTGCCAGCAGCCTAGGGGGGAGGGGGGAGACCCAGTACTTC. This gives the protein CASSLGGRGETQYF.

V is TRBV9 and J is TRBJ2-2; D may be TRBD1 (7 bases). Germline CDR1 and CDR2: SGDLS and YYNGEE. CDR3 length: 16 amino acids. The ends were cut back, 0 bases at V and 9 bases at J, with 18 bases in the middle. The CDR3 loop reads CASSVEASGGPRELFF. DNA for the CDR3: TGTGCCAGCAGCGTAGAAGCGTCAGGGGGGCCCAGGGAGCTGTTTTTT.

The chain joins TRBV5-8 to TRBJ2-7; unclear D gene. In germline, CDR1 is SGHTS, CDR2 YDEGEE. Trimming removed 3 bases from V and 1 base from J, with 11 bases in between. The CDR3 runs to 14 residues. CDR3 sequence (DNA): TGTGCCAGCAGCTCTGGAGACGGATCCTACGAGCAGTACTTC. Residues: CASSSGDGSYEQYF.